The clone carrying this T cell receptor beta chain has only one observation. The data derive from a study of blood T cell repertoires in COVID-19. Overall study: Sample material is recorded as cDNA or gDNA derived from T cells, B-cell-depleted T cells, or PBMCs.

CDR1 and CDR2 from the germline V gene are ENHRY and SYGVKD. V lost 0 bases, J lost 5 bases, and 14 bases lay in between. The length of the CDR3 is 15 residues. Original processing methods: Researchers report that nucleated cell counts were estimated from reference gene primer amplification. TCRdb's table, derived via immunoSEQ multiplex PCR, lists solely in-frame clones and lacks some. V and J calls and clone size follow that table, whereas D and trimming were derived from the DNA. The sample lists around 200,000 clones, around 87% seen once, with around 2.7% in the top ten. The receptor was isolated from a man aged 40-49 years with active or convalescent COVID-19. J is TRBJ2-7 and V is TRBV10-3; possible D gene TRBD2, 5 bases. The specimen was peripheral blood. The CDR3 protein is CAISESIGDRDEQYF. In nucleotides, the CDR3 is TGTGCCATCAGTGAGTCGATCGGGGATCGCGACGAGCAGTACTTC.